This entry concerns a single TCR beta chain. Its antigen is not identified. cDNA libraries for TCR beta contained unique molecular identifiers. TCRdb reprocessed the PCR reads with MiXCR, giving one entry per CDR3 protein. The sample records 380,000 or so distinct CDR3 sequences, around 37% being singletons. The sample is drawn from a study of post-analysis software for immune sequencing data. Study-wide results and limits: When compared against controls, multiple sclerosis patients showed significantly lower normalized Chao1 diversity.

Sequenced material: blood. This receptor was taken from a girl between 5 and 17 years old with multiple sclerosis.

The CDR3 DNA sequence: TGTGCCAGCGCCGAACCCAGGGAGCGTTCACCCCTCCACTTT. Translating it yields CASAEPRERSPLHF. This chain links TRBV3-1 with TRBJ1-6; D may be TRBD1 (5 bases). The CDR3 has 14 residues. The V end lost 8 bases, the J end lost 9 bases, and 17 bases lay between the germline ends. Germline-derived CDR1 and CDR2 are LGHDT and YNNKEL (reference sequence). The whole variable domain, remainder taken from reference TRBV3-1 and TRBJ1-6, is DTAVSQTPKYLVTQMGNDKSIKCEQNLGHDTMYWYKQDSKKFLKIMFSYNNKELIINETVPNRFSPKSPDKAHLNLHINSLELGDSAVYFCASAEPRERSPLHFGNGTRLTVT.